This T cell receptor (beta chain) derives from a study of cytomegalovirus exposure and HLA in healthy donors. V lost 7 bases and J lost 2, with 14 bases in between. The CDR3 length is 14 residues. CDR1 and CDR2 from the germline V gene are SNHLY and FYNNEI. The PCR made use of 60 Vbeta and 13 Jbeta primers. Produced via immunoSEQ multiplex PCR; TCRdb's table is partial and in-frame only. This repertoire shows about 120,000 clones, roughly four fifths found once; its top ten account for around 1.6%. The sequenced material came from PBMCs. The gene calls are TRBV2 and TRBJ1-2; tentatively, D is TRBD1 (6 bases). The clonotype comes from a woman aged 18-35 years in good health and CMV-seronegative. CDR3 DNA: TGTGCCAGCATAAAGGACAGCCTCAACTATGGCTACACCTTC. It specifies CASIKDSLNYGYTF.